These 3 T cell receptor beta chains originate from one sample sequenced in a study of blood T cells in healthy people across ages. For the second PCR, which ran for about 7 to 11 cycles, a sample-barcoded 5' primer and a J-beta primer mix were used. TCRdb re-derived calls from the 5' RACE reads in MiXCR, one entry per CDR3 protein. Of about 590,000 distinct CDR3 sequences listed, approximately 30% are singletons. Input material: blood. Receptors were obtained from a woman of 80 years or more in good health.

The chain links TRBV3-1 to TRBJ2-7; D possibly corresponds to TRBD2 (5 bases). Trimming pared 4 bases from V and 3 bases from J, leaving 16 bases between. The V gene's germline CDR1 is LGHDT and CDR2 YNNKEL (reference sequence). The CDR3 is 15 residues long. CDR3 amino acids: CASSLGGGFHYEQYF. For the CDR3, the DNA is TGTGCCAGCAGCCTCGGAGGAGGTTTTCACTACGAGCAGTACTTC.

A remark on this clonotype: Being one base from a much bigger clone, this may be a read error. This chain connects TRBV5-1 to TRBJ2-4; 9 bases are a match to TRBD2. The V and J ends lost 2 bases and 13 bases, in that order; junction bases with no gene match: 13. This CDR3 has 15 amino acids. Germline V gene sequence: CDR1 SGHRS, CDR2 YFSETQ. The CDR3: CASSLEGLANNEQYF. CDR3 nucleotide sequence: TGCGCCAGCAGCTTAGAGGGACTAGCCAACAATGAGCAGTACTTC.

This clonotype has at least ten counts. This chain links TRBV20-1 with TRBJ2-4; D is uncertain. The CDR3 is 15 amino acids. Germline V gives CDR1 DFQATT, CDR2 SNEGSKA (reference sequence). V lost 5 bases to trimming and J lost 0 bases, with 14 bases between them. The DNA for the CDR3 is TGCAGTGCTCCTTGGGCAGGCCTAGCCAAAAACATTCAGTACTTC. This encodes CSAPWAGLAKNIQYF.